Each of the 20 T cell receptor beta chains below was sequenced from the same sample in a study of blood T cells in healthy people across ages. For the second PCR, which ran for about 6 to 12 cycles, a sample-barcoded 5' primer and a J-beta primer mix were used. TCRdb analysed the 5' RACE reads with MiXCR anew, one entry per CDR3 protein. This table has around 990,000 distinct CDR3 sequences, about 23% appearing once. This sample also belongs to another study, concerning T cells of mothers and their children.

Sequences were obtained from blood. The receptor source for this set is a girl aged 2 to 10 in good health.

This clonotype was counted at least ten times. For the CDR3, the DNA is TGCAGTGCTCCTCCCCCGGGCGGGGGTTTCTACAATGAGCAGTTCTTC. Translating it yields CSAPPPGGGFYNEQFF. The J gene is TRBJ2-1, the V gene TRBV20-1; 7 positions agree with TRBD2. Trimming took 5 bases from V and 3 from J; bases not matched to a gene: 13. The CDR3 contains 16 residues. Germline V gene sequence: CDR1 DFQATT, CDR2 SNEGSKA (reference sequence).

The rearrangement joins TRBV28 to TRBJ1-5; D gene ambiguous. Germline loops: CDR1 MDHEN, CDR2 SYDVKM. Trimming removed 3 bases from V and 7 bases from J, with 16 bases in between. This CDR3 comprises 15 residues. The chain's CDR3 is CASSFPFEDGQPQHF. CDR3 bases: TGTGCCAGCAGTTTCCCTTTTGAGGATGGACAGCCCCAGCATTTT.

The J gene is TRBJ2-5, the V gene TRBV5-5; possibly TRBD2 for D (7 bases). CDR1 and CDR2 from the germline V gene are SGHKS and YYEKEE (reference sequence). The CDR3 runs to 17 residues. Trimming removed 6 bases from V and 3 bases from J, with 24 bases in between. The CDR3, as DNA: TGTGCCAGCACCAACCGTGGGGGGGCCGTCGGCGAAGAGACCCAGTACTTC. Protein: CASTNRGGAVGEETQYF. Combining the CDR3 with reference TRBV5-5 and TRBJ2-5 gives the whole variable domain DAGVTQSPTHLIKTRGQQVTLRCSPISGHKSVSWYQQVLGQGPQFIFQYYEKEERGRGNFPDRFSARQFPNYSSELNVNALLLGDSALYLCASTNRGGAVGEETQYFGPGTRLLVL.

This clonotype was observed a handful of times. The V and J genes are TRBV29-1 and TRBJ2-3; tentatively, D is TRBD1 (6 bases). CDR1 is SQVTM, CDR2 ANQGSEA, per germline. The V gene lost 3 bases and the J gene lost 2 bases, with 9 bases spanning the gap. This CDR3 region has 13 residues. The CDR3 loop reads CSVDRGNTDTQYF. CDR3 nucleotide sequence: TGCAGCGTTGATAGGGGGAACACAGATACGCAGTATTTT.

This clonotype was seen a handful of times. The chain is built from TRBV29-1 and TRBJ2-5; the D is unclear. The J call is uncertain, as TRBJ2-1 better fits the DNA end. Germline assignment: CDR1 SQVTM and CDR2 ANQGSEA. CDR3 length: 11 amino acids. The CDR3 nucleotides are TGCAGCGTTGCCAAGACGGGTGAGCAGTTCTTC. It encodes CSVAKTGEQFF.

The V call is TRBV7-6, the J call TRBJ2-7; TRBD2 matches at 7 bases. CDR1 SGHVS and CDR2 FNYEAQ come from the germline V gene. The V gene end was trimmed by 3 bases and the J gene end by 2 bases; junction bases not matched to a gene: 7. This CDR3 is 15 amino acids long. The CDR3 here is CASSFSAGEAYEQYF. The CDR3 nucleotides read TGTGCCAGCAGCTTTTCGGCGGGAGAAGCCTACGAGCAGTACTTC.

V is TRBV19 and J is TRBJ1-5; D unresolved. V lost 3 bases, J lost 3 bases, and 9 bases lay in between. This CDR3 is 14 amino acids long. Looked up from germline, CDR1 is LNHDA and CDR2 is SQIVND (reference sequence). Here the CDR3 DNA reads TGTGCCAGTAGTATGGGGAGGAACAATCAGCCCCAGCATTTT. Protein product: CASSMGRNNQPQHF.

This clonotype was picked up a small number of times. The chain combines TRBV6-5 with TRBJ1-1, with 10 positions matching TRBD1. The length of the CDR3 is 16 residues. V shed 2 bases, J shed 2 bases, and the junction held 5 bases outside the gene matches. CDR1 is MNHEY, CDR2 SVGAGI, per germline. The CDR3 here is CASSYGGQGPNTEAFF. In nucleotides, the CDR3 is TGTGCCAGCAGTTACGGGGGACAGGGGCCAAACACTGAAGCTTTCTTT.

This clonotype was recorded a few times. The rearrangement joins TRBV4-3 to TRBJ2-6; no definite D call. Germline V gene data show CDR1 as LGHNA and CDR2 as YSLEER. Trimming took 8 bases from V and 0 from J, leaving 14 bases between them. The CDR3 totals 16 residues. This CDR3 reads CASRRTRDSGANVLTF. CDR3 bases: TGCGCCAGCCGTCGAACAAGAGACTCTGGGGCCAACGTCCTGACTTTC.

This chain joins TRBV7-9 and TRBJ2-3, with 7 bases fitting TRBD2. The germline CDR1 and CDR2 sequences are SEHNR and FQNEAQ (reference sequence). The junction had 5 bases not matched to a gene; V was cut back by 3 bases and J by 5 bases. The CDR3 covers 14 residues. CDR3 in DNA: TGTGCCAGCAGCTTTGCGGGAGAAGGAGATACGCAGTATTTT. Protein sequence: CASSFAGEGDTQYF. Full variable domain (outside the CDR3, taken from reference TRBV7-9 and TRBJ2-3): DTGVSQNPRHKITKRGQNVTFRCDPISEHNRLYWYRQTLGQGPEFLTYFQNEAQLEKSRLLSDRFSAERPKGSFSTLEIQRTEQGDSAMYLCASSFAGEGDTQYFGPGTRLTVL.

The chain has TRBV24-1 and TRBJ2-1, with TRBD2 as a possible D gene (5 bases). V was cut by 4 bases and J by 9 bases, with 21 bases left in between. The length of the CDR3 is 16 residues. Looked up from germline, CDR1 is KGHDR and CDR2 is SFDVKD. CDR3 DNA: TGTGCCACCAGTGAGCCTCCGGGATACTCTAGGAGTGAGCAGTTCTTC. Encoded protein: CATSEPPGYSRSEQFF.

This chain connects TRBV27 to TRBJ2-7; TRBD2 might be the D (6 bases). V was shortened by 3 bases and J by 8 bases, with 23 bases between the two germline ends. This CDR3 is 16 amino acids long. Germline assignment: CDR1 MNHEY and CDR2 SMNVEV (reference sequence). The CDR3 is CASSFFWTAGPVQQYF. Written as DNA, the CDR3 is TGTGCCAGCAGTTTCTTCTGGACGGCGGGGCCTGTGCAGCAGTACTTC.

This chain links TRBV15 with TRBJ2-5, with D possibly matching TRBD2 (5 bases). Per germline, CDR1 LNHNV and CDR2 YYDKDF (reference sequence). This CDR3 has 14 amino acids. The ends were cut back, 5 bases at V and 4 bases at J, with 14 bases in the middle. CDR3 loop: CATSELGVIETQYF. The CDR3 nucleotides are TGTGCCACCAGCGAACTAGGAGTGATAGAGACCCAGTACTTC. The entire variable domain, with the rest obtained from reference TRBV15 and TRBJ2-5, is as follows: DAMVIQNPRYQVTQFGKPVTLSCSQTLNHNVMYWYQQKSSQAPKLLFHYYDKDFNNEADTPDNFQSRRPNTSFCFLDIRSPGLGDTAMYLCATSELGVIETQYFGPGTRLLVL.

V gene TRBV29-1 combines with J gene TRBJ2-7, with D possibly TRBD2 on 5 matching bases. The DNA end lines up better with TRBJ2-1; the J call may be wrong. CDR1 and CDR2 from the germline V gene are SQVTM and ANQGSEA. The CDR3 length is 12 residues. The CDR3 sequence is CSVYKRVNEQFF. The CDR3 region has the DNA TGCAGCGTATATAAGAGGGTCAATGAGCAGTTCTTC.

Only a few counts were recorded for this clonotype. The chain employs TRBV28 and TRBJ2-1, with D possibly matching TRBD2 (5 bases). Per germline, CDR1 MDHEN and CDR2 SYDVKM. V was clipped by 2 bases and J by 7 bases, with 21 bases between them. There are 17 residues in the CDR3. The CDR3: CASSLIGLPPRRNEQFF. CDR3 bases: TGTGCCAGCAGTTTAATTGGACTTCCACCTCGCCGGAATGAGCAGTTCTTC.

The chain combines TRBV12-3 or TRBV12-4 with TRBJ1-1; the match to TRBD1 covers 7 bases. The CDR3 is 16 residues long. V trimming: 8 bases; J trimming: 6 bases; junction bases outside the gene matches: 18. In nucleotides, the CDR3 is TGTGCCAGCTCCCTAAGGGGGCTGCCGGAGGTGGCTGAAGCTTTCTTT. Its protein product is CASSLRGLPEVAEAFF.

The V call is TRBV20-1, the J call TRBJ2-5; perhaps TRBD2 as D (6 bases). This CDR3 is built from 13 residues. Per the germline V gene, CDR1 is DFQATT and CDR2 is SNEGSKA (reference sequence). Trimming removed 5 bases at V and 4 bases at J, with 14 bases between. The CDR3 loop reads CSAPPGRGETQYF. The CDR3 nucleotides are TGCAGTGCTCCGCCTGGGCGGGGAGAGACCCAGTACTTC.

This clonotype was observed a single time. The rearrangement uses TRBV29-1 and TRBJ1-4; D not certain. The V end lost 3 bases, the J end lost 8 bases, and 7 bases lay between the germline ends. This CDR3 has 11 amino acids. Germline lookup yields CDR1 SQVTM and CDR2 ANQGSEA. DNA for the CDR3: TGCAGCGTTGAGGCGGCGGAAAAACTGTTTTTT. Protein sequence: CSVEAAEKLFF.

The chain is built from TRBV6-2 or TRBV6-3 and TRBJ2-1; 7 bases map to TRBD1. Germline CDR1 MNHEY, CDR2 SVGEGT. J gave up 15 bases and V 6 bases, and 8 bases lay outside the gene matches. This CDR3 has 11 amino acids. CDR3 sequence (DNA): TGTGCCAGCAGCGATCCGACAGGGCCGTTCTTC. It codes for CASSDPTGPFF.

This clonotype was picked up a small number of times. The CDR3 loop reads CSGGPATGNEQFF. CDR3 DNA sequence: TGCAGCGGGGGACCGGCCACGGGCAATGAGCAGTTCTTC. The chain combines TRBV29-1 with TRBJ2-1; perhaps D is TRBD1 or TRBD2 (5 bases each). The ends were cut back, 7 bases at V and 6 bases at J, with 16 bases in the middle. This CDR3 has 13 residues. Germline lookup yields CDR1 SQVTM and CDR2 ANQGSEA.